The 31 T cell receptor beta chains given below trace back to one sample, sequenced in a study of radiotherapy plus CTLA-4 blockade in lung cancer. Assay: immunoSEQ multiplex PCR; the TCRdb copy retains only in-frame clones and omits some. This table has tens of thousands of clones, roughly 85% appearing once. This specimen consisted of peripheral blood, obtained from a patient treated with radiotherapy plus ipilimumab. Source of these receptors: a human donor with non-small cell lung cancer that progressed on radiotherapy plus ipilimumab.

The CDR3 DNA reads as TGTGCCAGCAGTGAGGGGCAAGGAAGCTCTGGAAACACCATATATTTT. Encoded protein: CASSEGQGSSGNTIYF. The chain combines TRBV2 with TRBJ1-3; a weak D match, TRBD1 (5 bases). Germline-derived CDR1 and CDR2 are SNHLY and FYNNEI. The CDR3 is 16 amino acids. V was clipped by 3 bases and J by 0 bases, with 12 bases between them.

The chain recombines TRBV29-1 with TRBJ2-2, with TRBD1 matching 8 bases. Germline V gives CDR1 SQVTM, CDR2 ANQGSEA. The CDR3 spans 14 residues. The trim removed 7 bases at V and 5 bases at J, leaving 9 bases unmatched. Here the CDR3 reads CSARTGGNTGELFF. The CDR3, as DNA: TGCAGCGCCCGAACAGGGGGGAATACCGGGGAGCTGTTTTTT.

The chain joins TRBV29-1 to TRBJ2-1; possible D gene TRBD1, 6 bases. The germline CDR1 and CDR2 sequences are SQVTM and ANQGSEA. V was shortened by 6 bases and J by 6 bases, with 18 bases between the two germline ends. The CDR3 loop spans 14 amino acids. The DNA for the CDR3 is TGCAGCGTGAGGGGCACCGGGACAATCAATGAGCAGTTCTTC. Amino acids: CSVRGTGTINEQFF.

The chain carries TRBV5-1 and TRBJ2-5, with D perhaps matching TRBD2 (5 bases). Trimming took 7 bases from V and 5 from J, leaving 21 bases between them. The CDR3 is 15 amino acids. From germline, CDR1 is SGHRS and CDR2 YFSETQ. In DNA form, the CDR3 reads TGCGCCAGCGCTGACGGATTAGCGCCCCCCGAGACCCAGTACTTC. The encoded protein is CASADGLAPPETQYF.

This rearrangement joins TRBV2 to TRBJ1-2; no clear D gene. Germline V gives CDR1 SNHLY, CDR2 FYNNEI. The CDR3 sequence is 14 residues long. V was cut by 4 bases and J by 2 bases, with 11 bases left in between. CDR3 loop: CASSVGATNYGYTF. The CDR3, as DNA: TGTGCCAGCAGTGTAGGAGCAACCAACTATGGCTACACCTTC.

Regarding this clone: Other DNA sequences in the same sample also yield this CDR3. V and J are TRBV27 and TRBJ1-2; 9 nucleotides line up with TRBD1. From germline, CDR1 is MNHEY and CDR2 SMNVEV (reference sequence). V was clipped by 5 bases and J by 4 bases; unmatched bases: 8. The CDR3 is 15 amino acids. The CDR3 nucleotides are TGTGCCAGCAGTCGGGGGGGACAGGGAATCTATGGCTACACCTTC. This gives the protein CASSRGGQGIYGYTF.

V gene TRBV6-6 combines with J gene TRBJ2-7; D gene unclear. V shed 6 bases and J shed 3 bases, with 9 bases lying between them. Germline CDR1 and CDR2: MNHNY and SVGAGI (reference sequence). This CDR3 spans 12 amino acids. The CDR3 loop reads CASSQNSYEQYV. For the CDR3, the DNA is TGTGCCAGCAGCCAGAACAGCTACGAGCAGTACGTC.

This chain joins TRBV11-2 and TRBJ2-7, with TRBD2 matching 10 bases. CDR3 length: 15 residues. The J segment lost 1 base and the V segment lost 0 bases, leaving 0 bases of the junction unmatched. Germline V CDR1 and CDR2: SGHAT, FQNNGV. This chain's CDR3 is CASSLETSGSYEQYF. CDR3 DNA sequence: TGTGCCAGCAGCTTAGAGACTAGCGGGTCCTACGAGCAGTACTTC.

This clone is a singleton in its sample. V gene TRBV28 combines with J gene TRBJ2-5; D might be TRBD1 or TRBD2, each matching 5 bases. The closer fit of TRBJ2-7 to the DNA end suggests the J call may be wrong. The germline CDR1 and CDR2 sequences are MDHEN and SYDVKM. The CDR3 spans 14 residues. The CDR3 DNA is TGTGCCAGCCGACGTTCCGGGACCAACTACGAGCAGTACTTC. This gives the protein CASRRSGTNYEQYF.

V gene TRBV2 combines with J gene TRBJ1-4; D gene ambiguous. Trimming removed 7 bases at V and 1 base at J, with 7 bases between. Germline lookup yields CDR1 SNHLY and CDR2 FYNNEI. The CDR3 sequence is 13 residues long. In nucleotides, the CDR3 is TGTGCCAGCAACTTGAAAACTAATGAAAAACTGTTTTTT. This sequence encodes CASNLKTNEKLFF.

This clone was detected once. The rearrangement links TRBV6-4 to TRBJ1-5; D call uncertain. The germline V gene encodes CDR1 MRHNA and CDR2 SNTAGT. V gave up 0 bases and J gave up 2 bases, with 14 bases separating them. The CDR3 contains 17 residues. CDR3: CASSDSLSPGGNQPQHF. In DNA form, the CDR3 reads TGTGCCAGCAGTGACTCGTTGAGCCCCGGGGGCAATCAGCCCCAGCATTTT.

The chain combines TRBV2 with TRBJ2-1; D not certain. The CDR3 is 14 residues long. The germline V gene encodes CDR1 SNHLY and CDR2 FYNNEI. V was clipped by 2 bases and J by 3 bases, with 8 bases between them. The CDR3, as DNA: TGTGCCAGCAGTGAAAACTCCTACTACAATGAGCAGTTCTTC. Its protein is CASSENSYYNEQFF. The full variable domain, with the rest looked up from reference TRBV2 and TRBJ2-1, is EPEVTQTPSHQVTQMGQEVILRCVPISNHLYFYWYRQILGQKVEFLVSFYNNEISEKSEIFDDQFSVERPDGSNFTLKIRSTKLEDSAMYFCASSENSYYNEQFFGPGTRLTVL.

The V call is TRBV6-5, the J call TRBJ2-1; 12 nucleotides agree with TRBD2. Trimming cost V 6 bases and J 6 bases; bases outside gene matches: 6. The germline CDR1 and CDR2 sequences are MNHEY and SVGAGI. The CDR3 length is 15 residues. CDR3 sequence reads: CASRERLAGVNEQFF. The CDR3 coding sequence is TGTGCCAGCAGGGAACGACTAGCGGGAGTCAATGAGCAGTTCTTC.

V is TRBV19 and J is TRBJ2-1, with 12 bases fitting TRBD2. The germline V gene encodes CDR1 LNHDA and CDR2 SQIVND (reference sequence). The CDR3 length is 16 residues. V shed 4 bases, J shed 4 bases, and the junction held 5 bases outside the gene matches. Here the CDR3 reads CASSNKTSGGYNEQFF. The CDR3, as DNA: TGTGCCAGTAGTAACAAGACTAGCGGGGGTTACAATGAGCAGTTCTTC.

In this sample, this clone turned up a few times. V gene TRBV2 combines with J gene TRBJ2-5; D gene ambiguous. V was shortened by 7 bases and J by 2 bases, with 8 bases between the two germline ends. The germline V gene has CDR1 SNHLY and CDR2 FYNNEI. The CDR3 sequence is 12 residues long. As DNA, the CDR3 is TGTGCCAGCACGGTCCGTCAAGAGACCCAGTACTTC. It translates to CASTVRQETQYF.

The rearrangement links TRBV11-2 to TRBJ2-7; TRBD1 matches 8 bases. The CDR3 sequence is 15 residues long. Germline V gives CDR1 SGHAT, CDR2 FQNNGV. Losses at the gene ends were 0 bases for V and 2 bases for J; bases not matched to a gene: 3. The CDR3 DNA is TGTGCCAGCAGCTTAGATTCAGGGGGCCCCTACGAGCAGTACTTC. It codes for CASSLDSGGPYEQYF.

This rearrangement joins TRBV7-9 to TRBJ1-2; no clear D. V lost 3 bases to trimming and J lost 1 base, with 18 bases between them. This CDR3 has 17 amino acids. Germline values: CDR1 SEHNR, CDR2 FQNEAQ (reference sequence). The CDR3 is CASSFLPGRLINYGYTF. The DNA for the CDR3 is TGTGCCAGCAGCTTTCTCCCTGGACGTTTAATTAACTATGGCTACACCTTC.

The chain has TRBV5-1 and TRBJ2-7; 8 bases align to TRBD1. Germline CDR1 is SGHRS and CDR2 is YFSETQ. V was clipped by 5 bases and J by 3 bases; unmatched bases: 7. This CDR3 contains 14 residues. In DNA form, the CDR3 reads TGCGCCAGCAGTTCCGGGACAGGAAACTACGAGCAGTACTTC. This translates into CASSSGTGNYEQYF.

The rearrangement uses TRBV28 and TRBJ2-3; D might be TRBD1 (6 bases). Looked up from germline, CDR1 is MDHEN and CDR2 is SYDVKM. This CDR3 has 15 residues. V lost 6 bases and J lost 4, with 17 bases in between. The CDR3 DNA follows: TGTGCCAGCAGCGGAGCAGGGGTGTGGGCAGATACGCAGTATTTT. Its protein product is CASSGAGVWADTQYF.

V usage is TRBV11-3 and J usage is TRBJ2-6, with 8 bases matching TRBD2. Trimming cost V 5 bases and J 2 bases; bases outside gene matches: 8. The CDR3 sequence is 17 residues long. Germline values: CDR1 SGHNT, CDR2 YENEEA. The CDR3 reads CASSPGAGGPGANVLTF. Here the CDR3 DNA reads TGTGCCAGCAGCCCTGGGGCGGGGGGCCCTGGGGCCAACGTCCTGACTTTC.

CDR3 nucleotide sequence: TGTGCCAGCAGCGGTAACAGGGTGGGGGAGACCCAGTACTTC. Translated: CASSGNRVGETQYF. This chain joins TRBV11-2 and TRBJ2-5; a possible D gene is TRBD1 (6 bases). The germline V gene encodes CDR1 SGHAT and CDR2 FQNNGV. Trimming removed 5 bases at V and 5 bases at J, with 15 bases between. CDR3 length: 14 residues.

This clone appeared a few times. CDR3 loop: CASSKGTSGNEQFF. DNA for the CDR3: TGTGCCAGCAGCAAGGGGACTAGCGGGAACGAGCAGTTCTTC. The rearrangement uses TRBV9 and TRBJ2-1; TRBD2 aligns across 13 bases. The junction had 5 bases not matched to a gene; V was cut back by 4 bases and J by 10 bases. Germline values: CDR1 SGDLS, CDR2 YYNGEE. The CDR3 has 14 amino acids.

The chain has TRBV7-9 and TRBJ2-7, with D unclear. The CDR3 length is 11 residues. Germline V gene lookup returns CDR1 SEHNR and CDR2 FQNEAQ (reference sequence). Between the trimmed V and J ends, which lost 1 base and 5 bases, there was a span of 3 bases. The CDR3 sequence: CASSLVDEQYV. The DNA of the CDR3 is TGTGCCAGCAGCTTAGTCGACGAGCAGTACGTC.

The chain joins TRBV18 to TRBJ1-2, with 10 bases lining up with TRBD1. Losses at the gene ends were 1 base for V and 7 bases for J; bases not matched to a gene: 6. Looked up from germline, CDR1 is KGHSH and CDR2 is LQKENI. CDR3 size: 15 residues. CDR3 bases: TGTGCCAGCTCACCACGGGGACAGGGGTCGGGTGGCTACACCTTC. Translating gives CASSPRGQGSGGYTF.

This clone was seen a handful of times. This sequence joins TRBV5-4 and TRBJ2-7; 10 positions match TRBD2. Germline loops: CDR1 SGHNT, CDR2 YYREEE (reference sequence). The CDR3 extends over 15 amino acids. Germline trimming cut 5 bases from V and 2 bases from J; bases unmatched to any gene: 7. This CDR3 is CASSSSGSETYEQYV. CDR3 bases: TGTGCCAGCAGTTCTAGCGGGAGCGAAACCTACGAGCAGTACGTC.

This clone was seen more than once but under ten times. V is TRBV6-1 and J is TRBJ1-5, with a tentative D call TRBD1 (6 bases). The germline CDR1 and CDR2 sequences are MNHNS and SASEGT. The CDR3 has 15 amino acids. Trimming left V 2 bases short and J 4 bases short, with 12 bases between. The CDR3 DNA is TGTGCCAGCAGTGAATCCGGACAGCAAAATCAGCCCCAGCATTTT. Residues: CASSESGQQNQPQHF.

J is TRBJ2-1 and V is TRBV19; 14 bases fit TRBD2. The CDR3 is 15 residues long. Germline CDR1 is LNHDA and CDR2 is SQIVND (reference sequence). J was trimmed by 6 bases and V by 10 bases; bases with no gene match: 8. This CDR3 reads CAIGTSGRGLNEQFF. The CDR3 DNA follows: TGTGCCATAGGGACTAGCGGGAGAGGGCTCAATGAGCAGTTCTTC.

This clone was observed a handful of times. The V gene is TRBV2, the J gene TRBJ1-1; weak D call: TRBD1 (5 bases). CDR1 and CDR2 from the germline V gene are SNHLY and FYNNEI. CDR3 length: 13 amino acids. The germline V and J ends were trimmed by 9 bases and 9 bases, with 20 bases remaining between them. The CDR3 region is CASRTDSQGKAFF. The CDR3 nucleotides are TGTGCCAGTAGGACCGACAGCCAAGGGAAAGCTTTCTTT.

The chain couples TRBV27 to TRBJ2-7, with TRBD1 identical over 7 bases. V was clipped by 5 bases and J by 6 bases; unmatched bases: 13. The CDR3 spans 15 residues. Per germline, CDR1 MNHEY and CDR2 SMNVEV (reference sequence). The CDR3 coding sequence is TGTGCCAGCAGTCCATACAGGGGAATAAGAAGCGAGCAGTACTTC. Encoded protein: CASSPYRGIRSEQYF.

This chain connects TRBV9 to TRBJ2-2, with TRBD2 matching 12 bases. Per the germline V gene, CDR1 is SGDLS and CDR2 is YYNGEE. V shed 1 base and J 6 bases; nucleotides not matched to a gene: 1. The CDR3 sequence is 15 residues long. CDR3 sequence (DNA): TGTGCCAGCAGCGTAAGACTAGCGGGAGCCGGGGAGCTGTTTTTT. The encoded protein is CASSVRLAGAGELFF.

The chain joins TRBV4-1 to TRBJ2-5; D unclear. The V end was cut by 1 base, the J end by 5 bases, with 11 bases between. The CDR3 totals 14 residues. Per germline, CDR1 MGHRA and CDR2 YSYEKL. Here the CDR3 DNA reads TGCGCCAGCAGCCAAGGGGGTTTGGGGGAGACCCAGTACTTC. Its protein product is CASSQGGLGETQYF.